This T cell receptor beta chain was captured by sequencing in a study of T cells in Graves' hyperthyroidism and ophthalmopathy. Study as a whole: Peripheral blood draws took place at initial diagnosis, ahead of any treatment. Findings and limits, study-wide: Patients with ophthalmopathy were separated from those with stable hyperthyroidism by a 13 V-J model.

CDR3 length: 16 amino acids. The V and J ends lost 6 bases and 7 bases, in that order; junction bases with no gene match: 12. Per germline, CDR1 MNHNS and CDR2 SASEGT. Hyperthyroidism patients were newly diagnosed, had disease duration under 2 months, and were aged 18 to 65 years. Used for diagnoses were clinical symptoms, serum thyroxine and TRAb, thyroid ultrasound and orbital computed tomography. In this sample, this clonotype turned up many times. Its antigen is undetermined. There were TCR beta CDR3 regions amplified from RNA transcripts. Researchers ran a first-round RT-PCR on the TCR CDR3 using the HTBI primer set. TCRdb reprocessed the multiplex PCR reads with MiXCR, giving one entry per CDR3 protein. The sample records 90,000 to 120,000 distinct CDR3 sequences, 15% to 20% being singletons.

This rearrangement joins TRBV6-1 to TRBJ2-2; 9 bases agree with TRBD1. The TCR originated in a woman in her forties or fifties with Graves' hyperthyroidism. Sequenced input: blood. DNA for the CDR3: TGTGCCAGCAGCTGGAGCGGGACAGGGTTTGTCGGGGAGCTGTTTTTT. Amino acid sequence: CASSWSGTGFVGELFF.